The 16 T cell receptor beta chains listed next were all sequenced from one sample in a study of T cells expressing NK-cell markers (dated by TCRdb to the early 2020s). The library was built by means of 5' RACE. The sequencer listed for this sample is Illumina HiSeq 2000. After reprocessing by TCRdb, each CDR3 protein sequence is one entry, and no DNA is given. In this sample's table one finds 200,000 to 300,000 distinct CDR3 sequences. Under 0.5% of the sample is taken by the ten largest. The sample was blood T cells: a sorted CD56 or NKG2C T cell subset, CD4+ or CD8+ T cells, or bulk PBMC T cells (not recorded which). These receptors all stem from a man aged 18 to 29 in good health. Donor details come from another sample of the same person, matched by shared clones.

The chain couples TRBV6-1 to TRBJ1-2. The germline CDR1 and CDR2 sequences are MNHNS and SASEGT. The CDR3 has 14 residues. The CDR3 protein is CASRGGGSNYGYTF.

The rearrangement uses TRBV12-5 and TRBJ2-3; the D call of TRBD2 rests on TCRdb alone, since no DNA is present to check it. CDR1 and CDR2 from the germline V gene are LGHNT and FRNRAP. The CDR3 consists of 15 residues. The CDR3: CASGRGLADTDTQYF.

The chain is built from TRBV5-1 and TRBJ2-1. There are 16 residues in the CDR3. CDR1 and CDR2 (germline): SGHRS, YFSETQ. CDR3 protein: CASSLELLGVGNEQFF.

V and J are TRBV19 and TRBJ2-7; no DNA is available, so the TRBD2 call from TCRdb remains unchecked. CDR3 length: 15 residues. Germline V lookup: CDR1 LNHDA, CDR2 SQIVND (reference sequence). CDR3 amino acids: CASSLLLRERYEQYF.

The CDR3 reads CASSIPEDRGEGTEAFF. V gene TRBV19 combines with J gene TRBJ1-1; TCRdb's D gene call, TRBD1, goes unchecked for lack of DNA. Germline V gives CDR1 LNHDA, CDR2 SQIVND (reference sequence). The CDR3 contains 17 residues.

The chain combines TRBV29-1 with TRBJ1-4. The CDR3 is 14 amino acids. The germline CDR1 and CDR2 sequences are SQVTM and ANQGSEA. The CDR3 region is CSVISGSSNEKLFF.

The chain is built from TRBV25-1 and TRBJ1-1; TCRdb indicates TRBD1, and absent DNA this call remains unverified. Germline CDR1 MGHDK, CDR2 SYGVNS. The CDR3 is 13 amino acids. CDR3 region: CASSGTGLFGAFF. Variable domain in full (rest from reference TRBV25-1 and TRBJ1-1): EADIYQTPRYLVIGTGKKITLECSQTMGHDKMYWYQQDPGMELHLIHYSYGVNSTEKGDLSSESTVSRIRTEHFPLTLESARPSHTSQYLCASSGTGLFGAFFGQGTRLTVV.

This sequence joins TRBV24-1 and TRBJ2-1; TCRdb gives TRBD1 as the D gene, but with no DNA this cannot be confirmed. This CDR3 has 12 amino acids. Germline lookup yields CDR1 KGHDR and CDR2 SFDVKD. CDR3 loop: CATSELGGQRFF.

The rearrangement links TRBV7-8 to TRBJ2-2; as DNA is missing, the TRBD1 call by TCRdb cannot be tested. This CDR3 spans 15 amino acids. Germline loops: CDR1 SGHVS, CDR2 FQNEAQ. CDR3 region: CASSQLAGVTGELFF.

V is TRBV6-1 and J is TRBJ2-7; TCRdb indicates TRBD1, and absent DNA this call remains unverified. There are 15 residues in the CDR3. The V gene's germline CDR1 is MNHNS and CDR2 SASEGT. CDR3 protein: CASSPTGGGMVEQYF.

The chain combines TRBV18 with TRBJ1-1; no DNA is available, so the TRBD1 call from TCRdb remains unchecked. The germline V gene encodes CDR1 KGHSH and CDR2 LQKENI. The CDR3 is made up of 12 amino acids. CDR3: CASSKQGAEAFF. Full variable domain (missing parts from reference TRBV18 and TRBJ1-1): NAGVMQNPRHLVRRRGQEARLRCSPMKGHSHVYWYRQLPEEGLKFMVYLQKENIIDESGMPKERFSAEFPKEGPSILRIQQVVRGDSAAYFCASSKQGAEAFFGQGTRLTVV.

This rearrangement joins TRBV6-5 to TRBJ2-1; TCRdb indicates TRBD2, and absent DNA this call remains unverified. CDR3 length: 15 amino acids. In germline, CDR1 is MNHEY, CDR2 SVGAGI. CDR3 sequence: CASSYPQVGTSEQFF.

The genes are TRBV6-5 and TRBJ2-1; TCRdb's D call, TRBD1, is unchecked because there is no DNA. The germline V gene encodes CDR1 MNHEY and CDR2 SVGAGI. The CDR3 contains 15 residues. The chain's CDR3 is CASSYVPTEYNEQFF.

V is TRBV10-3 and J is TRBJ1-5. The germline CDR1 and CDR2 sequences are ENHRY and SYGVKD. This CDR3 has 13 residues. The CDR3 here is CAISDRMGQPQHF.

This chain joins TRBV6-5 and TRBJ2-5. The germline V gene encodes CDR1 MNHEY and CDR2 SVGAGI. CDR3 length: 15 amino acids. The CDR3 sequence: CASSWLDRGQETQYF.

The chain carries TRBV20-1 and TRBJ2-7; TCRdb calls TRBD1, which cannot be checked without DNA. Germline lookup yields CDR1 DFQATT and CDR2 SNEGSKA (reference sequence). CDR3 length: 14 residues. The CDR3 spells CSARWDRGRWEQYF.